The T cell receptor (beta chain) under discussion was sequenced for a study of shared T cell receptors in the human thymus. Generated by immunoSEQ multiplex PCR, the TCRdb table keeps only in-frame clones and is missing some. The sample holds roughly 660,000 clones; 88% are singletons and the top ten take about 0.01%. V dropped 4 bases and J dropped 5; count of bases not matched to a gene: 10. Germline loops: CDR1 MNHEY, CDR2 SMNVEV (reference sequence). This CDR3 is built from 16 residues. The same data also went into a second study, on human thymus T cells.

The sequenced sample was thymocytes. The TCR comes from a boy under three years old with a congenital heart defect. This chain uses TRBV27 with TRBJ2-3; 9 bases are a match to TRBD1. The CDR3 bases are TGTGCCAGCAGTTCCTACCGACAGGGGGAAGGAGATACGCAGTATTTT. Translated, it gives CASSSYRQGEGDTQYF.